This T cell receptor (beta chain) derives from a study of blood T cells in healthy people across ages. Trimming cost V 5 bases and J 14 bases; bases outside gene matches: 21. This CDR3 region has 16 residues. From germline, CDR1 is DFQATT and CDR2 SNEGSKA (reference sequence). Investigators took 8 to 10 milliliters of peripheral blood from every donor. Study-level findings and limits: A roughly linear fall in TCR beta diversity per million T cells was seen with increasing age. Expanded clonotype changes were possibly confounded by unknown donor CMV status.

A J-beta primer mix and a sample-barcoded 5' primer were used in a second PCR of about 7 to 12 cycles. The template-switch adaptor, which had 12 random nucleotides, put a tag on each cDNA molecule. TCRdb passed the 5' RACE reads through MiXCR, listing each CDR3 protein once. The sample contains almost 800,000 distinct CDR3 sequences, 58% of which appear only once. As concerns this clonotype: The antigen remains unidentified.

The chain carries TRBV20-1 and TRBJ2-1, with 10 bases identical to TRBD2. This TCR derives from a man in his thirties or forties in good health. The sequencing sample was made of blood. DNA of the CDR3: TGCAGTGCTCCAGTCACCCCGAAACTATCACTAGCGGGAAAGTTCTTC. It codes for CSAPVTPKLSLAGKFF.